The 11 T cell receptor beta chains below come from one sample, sequenced in a study of T cells after somatic rescue of genetic block. Generated by immunoSEQ multiplex PCR, the TCRdb table keeps only in-frame clones and is missing some. The repertoire consists of 80,000 to 100,000 clones, with 70% to 90% occurring once and the leading ten covering 1.5% to 2%. Input material: peripheral blood mononuclear cells (PBMCs). The receptors derive from a woman younger than 35.

This clone was seen just once. The V call is TRBV28, the J call TRBJ2-6; no definite D call. Trimming stripped 3 bases from V and 5 bases from J, with 11 bases between. Germline assignment: CDR1 MDHEN and CDR2 SYDVKM. This CDR3 has 15 residues. For the CDR3, the DNA is TGTGCCAGCAGTTTGGAAGGCAGGCGGGCCAACGTCCTGACTTTC. Translation gives CASSLEGRRANVLTF.

This chain uses TRBV2 with TRBJ1-1; D gene unclear. CDR3 length: 14 amino acids. V was trimmed by 7 bases and J by 7 bases, leaving 19 bases between them. CDR1 SNHLY and CDR2 FYNNEI come from the germline V gene. CDR3 DNA sequence: TGTGCCAGCACTATTAGAAGGGCGGTAGGTGAAGCTTTCTTT. It codes for CASTIRRAVGEAFF. Full variable domain (rest looked up from reference TRBV2 and TRBJ1-1): EPEVTQTPSHQVTQMGQEVILRCVPISNHLYFYWYRQILGQKVEFLVSFYNNEISEKSEIFDDQFSVERPDGSNFTLKIRSTKLEDSAMYFCASTIRRAVGEAFFGQGTRLTVV.

This clone was seen just once. The J gene is TRBJ2-5, the V gene TRBV14; TRBD2 agrees at 9 bases. The trim removed 5 bases at V and 4 bases at J, leaving 8 bases unmatched. This CDR3 has 15 amino acids. Germline V gives CDR1 SGHDN, CDR2 FVKESK. The CDR3 coding sequence is TGTGCCAGCAGCGCCGGGACTAGCATAATAGAGACCCAGTACTTC. Translation: CASSAGTSIIETQYF. The full variable domain, completed using reference TRBV14 and TRBJ2-5, is EAGVTQFPSHSVIEKGQTVTLRCDPISGHDNLYWYRRVMGKEIKFLLHFVKESKQDESGMPNNRFLAERTGGTYSTLKVQPAELEDSGVYFCASSAGTSIIETQYFGPGTRLLVL.

This chain joins TRBV7-6 and TRBJ2-1; no definite D call. CDR1 is SGHVS, CDR2 FNYEAQ, per germline. V lost 5 bases and J lost 0, with 20 bases in between. The CDR3 spans 18 residues. The CDR3 here is CASSNPPSTDRSYNEQFF. The CDR3 DNA is TGTGCCAGCAGCAACCCACCATCGACGGACCGCTCCTACAATGAGCAGTTCTTC.

This clone was seen only once. DNA of the CDR3: TGTGCCACCAGCAGACCCGGACTAGCGACCCGGGGGTACAATGAGCAGTTCTTC. Translating it yields CATSRPGLATRGYNEQFF. The V call is TRBV15, the J call TRBJ2-1; the match to TRBD2 covers 9 bases. Germline CDR1 LNHNV, CDR2 YYDKDF (reference sequence). CDR3 length equals 18 residues. J lost 4 bases, V lost 2 bases, and 12 bases had no gene match.

This chain uses TRBV14 with TRBJ2-3, with 12 bases aligning to TRBD2. This CDR3 is 20 amino acids long. J was trimmed by 6 bases and V by 1 base; bases with no gene match: 17. Germline CDR1 SGHDN, CDR2 FVKESK. The DNA for the CDR3 is TGTGCCAGCAGCCAAGGCTATTGGACTAGCGGGATACTAAAGGGGGATACGCAGTATTTT. Translated, it gives CASSQGYWTSGILKGDTQYF.

The V and J genes are TRBV7-9 and TRBJ2-3; D possibly corresponds to TRBD1 (6 bases). The germline V and J ends were trimmed by 5 bases and 5 bases, with 14 bases remaining between them. The length of the CDR3 is 14 residues. The germline gives CDR1 SEHNR, CDR2 FQNEAQ (reference sequence). The CDR3 sequence is CASSPGVLLDTQYF. Here the CDR3 DNA reads TGTGCCAGCAGCCCAGGGGTGTTGTTAGATACGCAGTATTTT.

This chain uses TRBV28 with TRBJ2-2, with unresolved D. Germline V gene data show CDR1 as MDHEN and CDR2 as SYDVKM. Trimming shortened V by 2 bases and J by 7 bases, and 14 bases separated the two germline ends. The CDR3 covers 15 residues. The CDR3 DNA follows: TGTGCCAGCAGTTTAACCGGGTCTCAAGACGGGGAGCTGTTTTTT. Translating gives CASSLTGSQDGELFF.

This rearrangement joins TRBV7-6 to TRBJ2-7, with D maybe TRBD1 (6 bases). V was pared by 5 bases and J by 0 bases, with 8 bases between. This CDR3 region has 13 residues. CDR1 SGHVS and CDR2 FNYEAQ come from the germline V gene. CDR3 in DNA: TGTGCCAGCAGCGTGGACAGCTCCTACGAGCAGTACTTC. Residues: CASSVDSSYEQYF. Variable domain in full (rest from reference TRBV7-6 and TRBJ2-7): GAGVSQSPRYKVTKRGQDVALRCDPISGHVSLYWYRQALGQGPEFLTYFNYEAQQDKSGLPNDRFSAERPEGSISTLTIQRTEQRDSAMYRCASSVDSSYEQYFGPGTRLTVT.

The chain joins TRBV5-1 to TRBJ2-1; 11 nucleotides align to TRBD2. Germline trimming cut 4 bases from V and 4 bases from J; bases unmatched to any gene: 4. CDR1 and CDR2 from the germline V gene are SGHRS and YFSETQ. The CDR3 covers 15 residues. This chain's CDR3 is CASSVGLAVYNEQFF. The CDR3 DNA sequence: TGCGCCAGCAGCGTGGGACTAGCGGTTTACAATGAGCAGTTCTTC.

The V gene is TRBV7-2, the J gene TRBJ1-1; D is unresolved. The CDR3 is 13 amino acids. The V gene lost 1 base and the J gene lost 2 bases, with 5 bases spanning the gap. Looked up from germline, CDR1 is SGHTA and CDR2 is FQGNSA. The CDR3 is CASSLVGNTEAFF. Here the CDR3 DNA reads TGTGCCAGCAGCTTAGTGGGTAACACTGAAGCTTTCTTT.